The 8 T cell receptor beta chains presented below share a single source sample, sequenced in a study of T cell repertoires in cytomegalovirus infection. TCRdb reprocessed the reads with MiXCR, giving one entry per CDR3 protein. The data show a few hundred thousand distinct CDR3 sequences, with 30% to 40% seen just once and 15% to 20% held by the top ten. These receptors are not linked to any known antigen. This specimen consisted of cultured PBMCs, obtained from culture after CMV antigen stimulation. These receptors came from a human donor in good health (CMV status not recorded). Some clones in this sample may be carry-over from other donors' samples.

V is TRBV12-3 or TRBV12-4 and J is TRBJ2-1; 12 nucleotides match TRBD2. Trimming removed 1 base from V and 8 bases from J; junction bases left unmatched: 9. The CDR3 consists of 17 residues. In nucleotides, the CDR3 is TGTGCCAGCAGTTTAGTGTACCGACTAGCGGGAGACTATGAGCAGTTCTTC. This gives the protein CASSLVYRLAGDYEQFF.

Here the CDR3 reads CASSYRGRSYEQYF. The DNA of the CDR3 is TGTGCCAGCAGCTACCGGGGTCGGTCCTACGAGCAGTACTTC. The V and J genes are TRBV5-6 and TRBJ2-7; a weak D match, TRBD2 (5 bases). V was pared by 3 bases and J by 1 base, with 11 bases between. Germline-derived CDR1 and CDR2 are SGHDT and YYEEEE. The CDR3 sequence is 14 residues long.

In its sample, this clonotype was seen a few times. The chain uses TRBV5-6 and TRBJ2-1; no reliable D call. The CDR3 runs 14 residues. V shed 4 bases and J shed 1 base, with 9 bases lying between them. The germline gives CDR1 SGHDT, CDR2 YYEEEE. The CDR3 region has the DNA TGTGCCAGCAGCCTCCTTTCTTCCTACAATGAGCAGTTCTTC. Protein sequence: CASSLLSSYNEQFF.

This chain links TRBV7-4 with TRBJ2-1; possible D gene TRBD2, 6 bases. The ends were cut back, 5 bases at V and 3 bases at J, with 23 bases in the middle. CDR3 length: 18 residues. Germline-derived CDR1 and CDR2 are SGHVT and SQSDAQ. The CDR3 DNA is TGTGCCAGCAGCCCGAAGGGTGGGGCTAGCGAACACTACAATGAGCAGTTCTTC. It is translated as CASSPKGGASEHYNEQFF. Filled out from reference TRBV7-4 and TRBJ2-1, the complete variable domain reads GAGVSQSPRYKVAKRGRDVALRCDSISGHVTLYWYRQTLGQGSEVLTYSQSDAQRDKSGRPSGRFSAERPERSVSTLKIQRTEQGDSAVYLCASSPKGGASEHYNEQFFGPGTRLTVL.

This chain uses TRBV27 with TRBJ2-6; D remains unclear. Looked up from germline, CDR1 is MNHEY and CDR2 is SMNVEV (reference sequence). The CDR3 spans 17 residues. V lost 3 bases and J 0 bases, leaving 12 bases between the germline ends. The chain's CDR3 is CASSFYPGHSGANVLTF. In DNA form, the CDR3 reads TGTGCCAGCAGTTTTTATCCGGGCCACTCTGGGGCCAACGTCCTGACTTTC.

This chain joins TRBV6-1 and TRBJ2-7; the D is unclear. The CDR3 runs 13 residues. V was shortened by 1 base and J by 2 bases, with 6 bases between the two germline ends. Per the germline V gene, CDR1 is MNHNS and CDR2 is SASEGT. The CDR3 region has the DNA TGTGCCAGCAGTGAAGGAGGCCCCTACGAGCAGTACGTC. It translates to CASSEGGPYEQYV.

This chain uses TRBV23-1 with TRBJ2-1, with 9 bases identical to TRBD1. TRBV23-1 is treated as an ORF (open reading frame) with a function not yet certain. J gave up 5 bases and V 0 bases, and 8 bases lay outside the gene matches. The CDR3 spans 17 residues. CDR3 in amino acids: CASSQSSGQGCDNEQFF. The CDR3 bases are TGCGCCAGCAGTCAATCCTCCGGACAGGGGTGCGACAATGAGCAGTTCTTC.

This clonotype was seen repeatedly, ten times or more. The chain is built from TRBV11-2 and TRBJ2-5; D call uncertain. Germline CDR1 and CDR2: SGHAT and FQNNGV. V lost 3 bases, J lost 5 bases, and 7 bases lay in between. The CDR3 is 12 residues long. The CDR3: CASSFSWETQYF. In DNA, the CDR3 is TGTGCCAGCAGCTTTAGCTGGGAGACCCAGTACTTC.